This TCR beta chain was captured by sequencing in a study of CD8+ T cells in alopecia areata. Whole-study context: Treated patients swallowed 5 to 10 mg of oral tofacitinib twice daily.

Extracted from the samples, RNA was reverse transcribed into cDNA to serve as the sequencing template. The table came from immunoSEQ multiplex PCR; TCRdb's copy has only in-frame clones and leaves some out. The sample records some 240,000 clones, 50% to 60% being singletons. V lost 3 bases and J lost 0; bases outside the gene matches: 6. The CDR3 spans 16 residues. CDR1 is MNHEY and CDR2 is SMNVEV in the germline V gene (reference sequence). This clonotype was sampled from a human donor with alopecia areata. This chain joins TRBV27 and TRBJ1-1, with 8 bases that match TRBD1. The sample in question was CD4+ T cells sorted from blood, obtained at week 0. The CDR3 region is CASSFLRQGLNTEAFF. The CDR3 nucleotides read TGTGCCAGCAGTTTCCTACGACAGGGGCTGAACACTGAAGCTTTCTTT.